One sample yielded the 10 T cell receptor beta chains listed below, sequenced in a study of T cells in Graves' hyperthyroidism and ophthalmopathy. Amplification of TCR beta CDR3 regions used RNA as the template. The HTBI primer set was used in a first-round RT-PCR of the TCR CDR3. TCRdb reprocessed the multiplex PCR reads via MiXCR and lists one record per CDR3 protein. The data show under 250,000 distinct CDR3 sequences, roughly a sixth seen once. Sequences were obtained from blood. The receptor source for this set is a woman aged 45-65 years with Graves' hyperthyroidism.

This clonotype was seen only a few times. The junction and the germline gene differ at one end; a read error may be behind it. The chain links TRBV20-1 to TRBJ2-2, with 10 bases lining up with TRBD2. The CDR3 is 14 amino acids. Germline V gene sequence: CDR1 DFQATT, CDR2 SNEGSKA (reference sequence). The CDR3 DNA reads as TGCAGTGCTCCGGGACTAGCGAAAACCGGGGAGCTGTTTTTT. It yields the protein CSAPGLAKTGELFF.

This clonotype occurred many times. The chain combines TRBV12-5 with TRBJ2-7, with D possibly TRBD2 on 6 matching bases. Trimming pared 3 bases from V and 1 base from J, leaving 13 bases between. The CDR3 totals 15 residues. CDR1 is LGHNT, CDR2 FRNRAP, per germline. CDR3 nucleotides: TGTGCTAGTGGTTTCGCACTCGGAGGGTCCTACGAGCAGTACTTC. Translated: CASGFALGGSYEQYF.

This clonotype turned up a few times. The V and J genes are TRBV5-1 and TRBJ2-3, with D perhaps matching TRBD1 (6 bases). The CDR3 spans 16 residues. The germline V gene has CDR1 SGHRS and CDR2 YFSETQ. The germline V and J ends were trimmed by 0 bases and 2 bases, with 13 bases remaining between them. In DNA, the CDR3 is TGCGCCAGCAGCTTGGCGGGACATACAATCACAGATACGCAGTATTTT. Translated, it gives CASSLAGHTITDTQYF. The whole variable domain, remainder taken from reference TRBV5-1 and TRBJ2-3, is KAGVTQTPRYLIKTRGQQVTLSCSPISGHRSVSWYQQTPGQGLQFLFEYFSETQRNKGNFPGRFSGRQFSNSRSEMNVSTLELGDSALYLCASSLAGHTITDTQYFGPGTRLTVL.

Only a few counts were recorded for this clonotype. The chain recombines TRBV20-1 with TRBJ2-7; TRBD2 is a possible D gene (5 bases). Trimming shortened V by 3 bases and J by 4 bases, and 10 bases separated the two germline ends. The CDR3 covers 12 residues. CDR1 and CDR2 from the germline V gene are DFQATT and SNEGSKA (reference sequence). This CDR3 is CSARALEYEQYF. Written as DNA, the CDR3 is TGCAGTGCTAGGGCACTAGAATACGAGCAGTACTTC.

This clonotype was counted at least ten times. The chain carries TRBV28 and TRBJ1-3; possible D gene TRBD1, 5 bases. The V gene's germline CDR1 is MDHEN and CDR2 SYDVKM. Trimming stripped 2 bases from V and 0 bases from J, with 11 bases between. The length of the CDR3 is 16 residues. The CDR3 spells CASSLGTLGSGNTIYF. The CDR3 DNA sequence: TGTGCCAGCAGTTTAGGGACCTTGGGCTCTGGAAACACCATATATTTT. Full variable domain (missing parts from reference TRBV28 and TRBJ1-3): DVKVTQSSRYLVKRTGEKVFLECVQDMDHENMFWYRQDPGLGLRLIYFSYDVKMKEKGDIPEGYSVSREKKERFSLILESASTNQTSMYLCASSLGTLGSGNTIYFGEGSWLTVV.

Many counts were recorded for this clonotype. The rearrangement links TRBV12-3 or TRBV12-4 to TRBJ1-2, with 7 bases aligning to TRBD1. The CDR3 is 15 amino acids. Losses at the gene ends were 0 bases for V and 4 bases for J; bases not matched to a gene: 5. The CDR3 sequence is CASSLAGGGGYGYTF. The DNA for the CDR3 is TGTGCCAGCAGTTTAGCGGGAGGGGGCGGCTATGGCTACACCTTC.

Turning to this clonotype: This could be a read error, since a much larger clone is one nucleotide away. CDR3 residues: CASSPRASGGAGEPFF. The CDR3 DNA sequence: TGTGCCAGCAGTCCTCGGGCTAGCGGGGGGGCCGGGGAGCCGTTTTTT. This rearrangement joins TRBV27 to TRBJ2-2, with TRBD2 matching over 12 bases. The germline CDR1 and CDR2 sequences are MNHEY and SMNVEV (reference sequence). The CDR3 length is 16 residues.

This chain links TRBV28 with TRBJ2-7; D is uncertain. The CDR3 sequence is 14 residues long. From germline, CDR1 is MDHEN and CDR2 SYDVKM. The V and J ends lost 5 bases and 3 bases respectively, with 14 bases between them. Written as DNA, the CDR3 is TGTGCCAGCAGTCATAACGGACGGCACTACGAGCAGTACTTC. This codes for CASSHNGRHYEQYF.

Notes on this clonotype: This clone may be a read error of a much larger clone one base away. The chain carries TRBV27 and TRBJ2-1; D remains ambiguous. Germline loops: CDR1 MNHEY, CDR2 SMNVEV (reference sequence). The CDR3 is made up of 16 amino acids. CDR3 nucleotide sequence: TGTCCCAGCAGTTTAGCCCCCTTCCTCTCCTACAATGAGCAGTTCTTC. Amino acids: CPSSLAPFLSYNEQFF.

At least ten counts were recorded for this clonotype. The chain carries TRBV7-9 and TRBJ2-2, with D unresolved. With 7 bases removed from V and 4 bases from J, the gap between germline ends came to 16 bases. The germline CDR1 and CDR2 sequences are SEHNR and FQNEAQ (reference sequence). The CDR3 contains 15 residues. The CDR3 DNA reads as TGTGCCAGCACCAGGCTTGTCGACTCCACCGGGGAGCTGTTTTTT. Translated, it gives CASTRLVDSTGELFF. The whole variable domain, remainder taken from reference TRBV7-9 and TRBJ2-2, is DTGVSQNPRHKITKRGQNVTFRCDPISEHNRLYWYRQTLGQGPEFLTYFQNEAQLEKSRLLSDRFSAERPKGSFSTLEIQRTEQGDSAMYLCASTRLVDSTGELFFGEGSRLTVL.